This T cell receptor beta chain was identified in a study of identical twins. Findings and limits, study-wide: Excess sharing between twins was weaker in beta out-of-frame sequences.

This CDR3 is built from 14 residues. Trimming cost V 7 bases and J 9 bases; bases outside gene matches: 10. TCRdb reprocessed the 5' RACE reads via MiXCR and lists one record per CDR3 protein. This table has about 200,000 distinct CDR3 sequences, over 9.5% appearing once. This clonotype was observed at least ten times. Its antigen is currently unknown. The TCR was taken from a man aged 50 to 59 in good health. The V gene is TRBV12-3 or TRBV12-4, the J gene TRBJ1-5, with 9 bases matching TRBD1. The sequencing sample was made of memory T cells sorted from blood. DNA of the CDR3: TGTGCCAGCACCTTACAGGGGGCGCCTGGGCCCCAGCATTTT. It is translated as CASTLQGAPGPQHF.